These 13 T cell receptor beta chains came from one sample sequenced in a study of response to subunit inactivated influenza vaccine. TCRdb itself ran the RT-PCR reads through MiXCR, one entry per CDR3 protein. The sample lists hundreds of thousands of distinct CDR3 sequences, less than 8% occurring once. Sequencing was performed on PBMCs from blood, taken about 24 months after vaccination. These receptors came from a man aged 50 to 69 who received an inactivated influenza vaccine.

This clonotype has at least ten counts. This rearrangement joins TRBV6-5 to TRBJ1-1; D unresolved. The CDR3 sequence is 12 residues long. Germline assignment: CDR1 MNHEY and CDR2 SVGAGI. Trimming stripped 7 bases from V and 3 bases from J, with 9 bases between. The CDR3: CASMRAYTEAFF. CDR3 in DNA: TGTGCCAGCATGAGGGCGTACACTGAAGCTTTCTTT.

There are many counts of this clonotype. The chain recombines TRBV7-8 with TRBJ2-3; the D is unclear. CDR1 SGHVS and CDR2 FQNEAQ come from the germline V gene. There are 13 residues in the CDR3. V dropped 1 base and J dropped 7 bases, with 9 bases sitting between them. CDR3 in DNA: TGTGCCAGCAGCTTAGAACAGCATAATACGCAGTATTTT. Its translation is CASSLEQHNTQYF.

This clonotype was detected a few times. The CDR3: CASSLRRTTNEKLFF. CDR3 DNA: TGTGCCAGCAGTTTAAGACGAACAACTAATGAAAAACTGTTTTTT. This rearrangement joins TRBV6-5 to TRBJ1-4; no reliable D call. V lost 4 bases, J lost 0 bases, and 9 bases lay in between. Germline-derived CDR1 and CDR2 are MNHEY and SVGAGI. There are 15 residues in the CDR3.

The chain has TRBV25-1 and TRBJ2-7; D not certain. V lost 4 bases and J lost 6, with 10 bases in between. Per germline, CDR1 MGHDK and CDR2 SYGVNS. CDR3 size: 12 residues. In nucleotides, the CDR3 is TGTGCCAGCAGTGTCCCCCCGGGCGAGCAGTACTTC. Encoded protein: CASSVPPGEQYF.

The chain couples TRBV20-1 to TRBJ2-7; 7 bases align to TRBD1. Germline V gene sequence: CDR1 DFQATT, CDR2 SNEGSKA (reference sequence). The trim removed 0 bases at V and 4 bases at J, leaving 9 bases unmatched. The length of the CDR3 is 15 residues. In DNA, the CDR3 is TGCAGTGCTAGAGATAGGGCAGGGGGTGTATACGAGCAGTACTTC. It codes for CSARDRAGGVYEQYF.

This clonotype was observed a few times. V is TRBV5-1 and J is TRBJ2-1, with 8 nucleotides matching TRBD2. This CDR3 has 14 residues. J lost 11 bases, V lost 0 bases, and 7 bases had no gene match. CDR1 SGHRS and CDR2 YFSETQ come from the germline V gene. The DNA of the CDR3 is TGCGCCAGCAGCTTGGAGTCCGCGGGGGGAAAGCAGTTCTTC. Protein: CASSLESAGGKQFF.

The genes are TRBV21-1 and TRBJ2-7; the D call TRBD1 from the table was never checked on the DNA. TRBV21-1 is labeled a pseudogene. The CDR3 extends over 13 amino acids. CDR3 sequence reads: CASPPVGSYEQYF. DNA for the CDR3: TGTGCCAGCCCCCCGGTAGGATCCTACGAGCAGTACTTC.

This clonotype was observed a few times. The genes are TRBV20-1 and TRBJ2-2; D gene uncertain. Trimming shortened V by 5 bases and J by 0 bases, and 10 bases separated the two germline ends. Germline V gives CDR1 DFQATT, CDR2 SNEGSKA (reference sequence). The CDR3 length is 14 residues. As DNA, the CDR3 is TGCAGTGCTCTTGATGAACCGAACACCGGGGAGCTGTTTTTT. Protein sequence: CSALDEPNTGELFF.

The CDR3 bases are TGCGCCAGCAGCCAAGGACAGTATGGCTACGAGCAGTACTTC. As protein: CASSQGQYGYEQYF. This rearrangement joins TRBV4-1 to TRBJ2-7; maybe TRBD1 (5 bases). V lost 1 base, J lost 3 bases, and 10 bases lay in between. The CDR3 totals 14 residues. Germline V gene sequence: CDR1 MGHRA, CDR2 YSYEKL.

The gene calls are TRBV20-1 and TRBJ1-1, with a tentative D call TRBD1 (6 bases). The ends were cut back, 2 bases at V and 3 bases at J, with 10 bases in the middle. Germline CDR1 and CDR2: DFQATT and SNEGSKA (reference sequence). The CDR3 sequence is 13 residues long. CDR3 nucleotides: TGCAGTGCTAGATCCTACAGGGACACTGAAGCTTTCTTT. Its protein product is CSARSYRDTEAFF.

The chain recombines TRBV12-3 or TRBV12-4 with TRBJ2-1; D may be TRBD2 (6 bases). This CDR3 has 13 residues. V gave up 7 bases and J gave up 10 bases, with 17 bases separating them. The CDR3, as DNA: TGTGCCAGCAAAATGACTAGACAGACCGAGCAGTTCTTC. Its protein is CASKMTRQTEQFF.

A few counts support this clonotype. The chain has TRBV7-9 and TRBJ2-2; a possible D gene is TRBD1 (6 bases). CDR1 is SEHNR and CDR2 is FQNEAQ in the germline V gene (reference sequence). The CDR3 has 15 residues. V was shortened by 4 bases and J by 5 bases, with 14 bases between the two germline ends. CDR3 in amino acids: CASSSGDGKTGELFF. The CDR3 nucleotides are TGTGCCAGCAGCTCAGGGGACGGAAAAACCGGGGAGCTGTTTTTT.

This sequence joins TRBV6-5 and TRBJ1-2, with D possibly being TRBD1 (5 bases). Trimming took off 4 bases at V and 4 bases at J, with 22 bases between the two ends. CDR3 size: 17 residues. The germline V gene has CDR1 MNHEY and CDR2 SVGAGI. The CDR3: CASSSLRDARASYGYTF. In DNA, the CDR3 is TGTGCCAGCAGTTCTCTCCGGGACGCCCGAGCTAGCTATGGCTACACCTTC.